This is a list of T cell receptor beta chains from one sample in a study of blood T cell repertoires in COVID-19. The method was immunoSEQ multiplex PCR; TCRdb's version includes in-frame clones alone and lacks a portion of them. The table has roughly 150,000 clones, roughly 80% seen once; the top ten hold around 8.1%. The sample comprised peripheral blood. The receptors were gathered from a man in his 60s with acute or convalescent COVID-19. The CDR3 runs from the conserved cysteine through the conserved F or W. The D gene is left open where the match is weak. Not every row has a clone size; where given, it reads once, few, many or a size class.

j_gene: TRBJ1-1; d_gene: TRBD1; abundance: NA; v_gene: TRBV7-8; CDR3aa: CASSLGQSRYTEAFF; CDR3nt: TGTGCCAGCAGCTTGGGACAGAGCCGGTACACTGAAGCTTTCTTT
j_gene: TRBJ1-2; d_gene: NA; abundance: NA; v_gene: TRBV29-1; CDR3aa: CSVEDFDFYGYTF; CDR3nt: TGCAGCGTTGAAGATTTCGACTTTTATGGCTACACCTTC
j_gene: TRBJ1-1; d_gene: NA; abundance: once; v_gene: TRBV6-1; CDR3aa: CASSEREGRTEAFF; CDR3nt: TGTGCCAGCAGTGAAAGGGAGGGGCGCACTGAAGCTTTCTTT
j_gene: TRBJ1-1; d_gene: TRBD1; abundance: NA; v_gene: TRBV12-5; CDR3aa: CASGLVLGDSTEAFF; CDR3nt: TGTGCTAGTGGTTTGGTTTTGGGGGACAGCACTGAAGCTTTCTTT
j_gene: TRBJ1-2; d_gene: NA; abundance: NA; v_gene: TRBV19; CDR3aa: CASREAGTIVGYTF; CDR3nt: TGTGCCAGTAGGGAGGCGGGCACGATCGTGGGCTACACCTTC
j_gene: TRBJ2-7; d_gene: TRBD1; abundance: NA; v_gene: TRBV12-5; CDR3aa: CASGTDRGYEQYF; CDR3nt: TGTGCTAGTGGTACGGACAGGGGATACGAGCAGTACTTC
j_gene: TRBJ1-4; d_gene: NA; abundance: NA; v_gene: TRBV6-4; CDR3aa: CASSPTDSGRPEKLFF; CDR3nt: TGTGCCAGCAGTCCTACGGACAGCGGTAGGCCAGAAAAACTGTTTTTT
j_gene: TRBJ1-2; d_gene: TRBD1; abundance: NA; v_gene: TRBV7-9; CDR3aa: CASSLDRTGFFSNYGYTF; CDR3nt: TGTGCCAGCAGCTTAGACAGGACAGGCTTTTTTTCTAACTATGGCTACACCTTC
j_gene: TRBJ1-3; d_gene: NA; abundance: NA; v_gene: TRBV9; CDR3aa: CASSETAAPSGNTIYF; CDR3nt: TGTGCCAGCAGCGAGACAGCCGCACCTTCTGGAAACACCATATATTTT
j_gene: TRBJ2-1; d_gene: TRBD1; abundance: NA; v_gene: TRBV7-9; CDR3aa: CASSNNIFNQGDVARVFF; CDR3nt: TGTGCCAGCAGCAACAATATTTTTAATCAGGGGGACGTAGCCCGGGTGTTCTTC
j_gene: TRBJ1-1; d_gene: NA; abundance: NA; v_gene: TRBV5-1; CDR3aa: CASSLEGGVLNTEAFF; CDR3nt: TGCGCCAGCAGCTTGGAAGGGGGAGTCCTTAACACTGAAGCTTTCTTT
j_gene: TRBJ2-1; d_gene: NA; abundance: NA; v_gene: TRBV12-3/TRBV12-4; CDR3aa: CASSSYYNEQFF; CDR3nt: TGTGCCAGCAGTTCTTATTACAATGAGCAGTTCTTC
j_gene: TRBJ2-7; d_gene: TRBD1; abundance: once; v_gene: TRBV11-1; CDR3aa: CASSLRQGPYEQYF; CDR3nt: TGTGCCAGCAGCCTCAGACAGGGCCCCTACGAGCAGTACTTC
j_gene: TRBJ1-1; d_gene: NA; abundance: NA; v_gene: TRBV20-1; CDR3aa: CSPRGITEAFF; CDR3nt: TGCAGTCCCCGGGGGATCACTGAAGCTTTCTTT
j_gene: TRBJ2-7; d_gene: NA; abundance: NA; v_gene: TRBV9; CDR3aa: CASSPRDSAYEQYF; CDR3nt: TGTGCCAGCAGCCCCCGGGACTCTGCCTACGAGCAGTACTTC
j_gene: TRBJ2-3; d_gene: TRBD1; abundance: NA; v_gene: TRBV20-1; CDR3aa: CSASDRAPDTQYF; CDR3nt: TGCAGTGCTAGTGACAGGGCCCCAGATACGCAGTATTTT
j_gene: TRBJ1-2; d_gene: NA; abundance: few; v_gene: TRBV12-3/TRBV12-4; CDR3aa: CASSWAGEGYTF; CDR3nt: TGTGCCAGCAGTTGGGCAGGGGAAGGCTACACCTTC
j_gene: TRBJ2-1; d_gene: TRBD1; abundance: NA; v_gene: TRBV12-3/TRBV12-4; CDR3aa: CASSTDRGNEQFF; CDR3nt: TGTGCCAGCAGCACCGACAGGGGTAATGAGCAGTTCTTC
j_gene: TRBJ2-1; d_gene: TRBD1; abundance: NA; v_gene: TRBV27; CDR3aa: CASGPRDSNNEQFF; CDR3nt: TGTGCCAGCGGTCCAAGGGACAGCAACAATGAGCAGTTCTTC
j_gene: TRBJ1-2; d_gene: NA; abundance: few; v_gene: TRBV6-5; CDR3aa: CASSYPGSYGYTF; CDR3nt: TGTGCCAGCAGTTACCCGGGATCCTATGGCTACACCTTC
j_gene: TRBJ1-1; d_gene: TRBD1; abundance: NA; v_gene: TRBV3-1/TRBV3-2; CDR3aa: CASSQGTGVTEAFF; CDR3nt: TGTGCCAGCAGCCAAGGGACAGGGGTCACTGAAGCTTTCTTT
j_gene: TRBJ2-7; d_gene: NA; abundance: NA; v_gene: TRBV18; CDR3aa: CASSPNNYEQYF; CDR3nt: TGTGCCAGCTCACCCAACAACTACGAGCAGTACTTC
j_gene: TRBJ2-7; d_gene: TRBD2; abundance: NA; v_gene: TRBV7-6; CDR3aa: CASSLEVSGGSHSYEQYF; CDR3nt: TGTGCCAGCAGCTTAGAAGTGAGCGGGGGGTCACACTCCTACGAGCAGTACTTC
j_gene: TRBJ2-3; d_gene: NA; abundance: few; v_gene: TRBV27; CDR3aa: CASRPQQGPTDTQYF; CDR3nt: TGTGCCAGCAGACCCCAACAGGGCCCCACAGATACGCAGTATTTT
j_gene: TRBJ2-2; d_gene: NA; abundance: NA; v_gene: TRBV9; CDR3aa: CASSGNRQNTGELFF; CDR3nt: TGTGCCAGCAGCGGAAACAGACAGAACACCGGGGAGCTGTTTTTT
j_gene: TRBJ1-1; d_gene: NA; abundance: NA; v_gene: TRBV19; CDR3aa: CASSPNRNTEAFF; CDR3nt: TGTGCCAGTTCTCCTAACAGAAACACTGAAGCTTTCTTT
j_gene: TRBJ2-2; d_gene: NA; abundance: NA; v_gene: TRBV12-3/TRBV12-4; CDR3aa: CASETGGELFF; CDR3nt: TGTGCCAGCGAGACAGGCGGGGAGCTGTTTTTT
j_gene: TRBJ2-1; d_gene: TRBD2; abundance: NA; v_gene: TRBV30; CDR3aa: CAWSRQSGGAIEQFF; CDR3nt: TGTGCCTGGAGTCGTCAGAGCGGGGGGGCGATTGAGCAGTTCTTC
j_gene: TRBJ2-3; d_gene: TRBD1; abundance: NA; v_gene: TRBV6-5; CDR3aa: CASRYNPGQGTDTQYF; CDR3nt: TGTGCCAGCAGATACAACCCGGGACAGGGAACAGATACGCAGTATTTT
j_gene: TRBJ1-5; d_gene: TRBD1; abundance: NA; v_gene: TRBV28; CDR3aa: CASSKPRTGGTYSNQPQHF; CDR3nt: TGTGCCAGCAGTAAACCTCGGACAGGGGGTACCTATAGCAATCAGCCCCAGCATTTT
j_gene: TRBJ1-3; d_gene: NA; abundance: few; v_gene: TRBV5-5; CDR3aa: CASSPGGLVSGNTIYF; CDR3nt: TGTGCCAGCAGCCCCGGGGGGCTAGTCTCTGGAAACACCATATATTTT
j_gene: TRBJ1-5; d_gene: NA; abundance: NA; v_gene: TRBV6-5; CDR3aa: CASKQNSNQPQHF; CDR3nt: TGTGCCAGCAAACAGAATAGCAATCAGCCCCAGCATTTT
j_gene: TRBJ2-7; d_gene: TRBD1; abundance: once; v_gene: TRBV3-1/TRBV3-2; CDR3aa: CASRSTGGYEQYF; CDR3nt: TGTGCCAGCAGGTCGACAGGGGGCTACGAGCAGTACTTC
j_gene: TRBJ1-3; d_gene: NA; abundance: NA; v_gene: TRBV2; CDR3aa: CASSQSTSSGNTIYF; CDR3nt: TGTGCCAGCAGTCAAAGTACATCTTCTGGAAACACCATATATTTT
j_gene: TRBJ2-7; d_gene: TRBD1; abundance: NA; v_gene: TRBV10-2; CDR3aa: CASKHTGAYEQYF; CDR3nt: TGCGCCAGCAAACACACAGGGGCCTACGAGCAGTACTTC
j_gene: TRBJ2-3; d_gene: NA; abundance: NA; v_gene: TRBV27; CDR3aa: CASSSLATTSTDTQYF; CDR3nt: TGTGCCAGCAGTTCCTTAGCGACCACTAGCACAGATACGCAGTATTTT
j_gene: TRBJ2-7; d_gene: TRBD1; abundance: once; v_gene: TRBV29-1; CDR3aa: CSADRANEQYF; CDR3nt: TGCAGCGCCGACAGGGCCAACGAGCAGTACTTC
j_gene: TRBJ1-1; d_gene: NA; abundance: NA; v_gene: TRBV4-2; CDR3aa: CASSQVTANTEAFF; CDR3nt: TGTGCCAGCAGCCAAGTCACAGCGAACACTGAAGCTTTCTTT
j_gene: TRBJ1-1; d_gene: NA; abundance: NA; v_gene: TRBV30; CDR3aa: CAWSVGGDTEAFF; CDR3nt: TGTGCCTGGAGTGTAGGGGGGGACACTGAAGCTTTCTTT
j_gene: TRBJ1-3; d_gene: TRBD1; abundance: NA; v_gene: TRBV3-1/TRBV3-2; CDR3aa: CASSRLGQGGSGNTIYF; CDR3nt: TGTGCCAGCAGCCGTTTGGGACAGGGGGGCTCTGGAAACACCATATATTTT
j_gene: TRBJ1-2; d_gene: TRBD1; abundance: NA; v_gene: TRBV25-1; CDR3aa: CASSETGQDNGYTF; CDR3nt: TGTGCCAGCAGTGAAACGGGACAGGATAATGGCTACACCTTC
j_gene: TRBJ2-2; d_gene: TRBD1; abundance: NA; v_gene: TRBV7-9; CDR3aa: CASKQGQNTGELFF; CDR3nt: TGTGCCAGCAAACAGGGGCAGAACACCGGGGAGCTGTTTTTT
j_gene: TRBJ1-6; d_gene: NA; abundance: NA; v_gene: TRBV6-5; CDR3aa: CASKGGTYYNSPLHF; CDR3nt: TGTGCCAGCAAGGGGGGGACATATTATAATTCACCCCTCCACTTT
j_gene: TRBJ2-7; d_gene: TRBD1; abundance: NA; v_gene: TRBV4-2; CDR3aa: CASSLGLTGEGYEQYF; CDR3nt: TGTGCCAGCAGCCTTGGGTTGACAGGGGAAGGGTACGAGCAGTACTTC
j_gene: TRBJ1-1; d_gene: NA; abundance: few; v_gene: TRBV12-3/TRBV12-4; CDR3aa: CASRGPGNTEAFF; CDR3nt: TGTGCCAGCAGAGGACCGGGAAACACTGAAGCTTTCTTT
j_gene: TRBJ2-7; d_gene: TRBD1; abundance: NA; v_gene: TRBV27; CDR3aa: CASSLTRDRGNEQYF; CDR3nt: TGTGCCAGCAGTCTCACCCGGGACAGGGGGAACGAGCAGTACTTC
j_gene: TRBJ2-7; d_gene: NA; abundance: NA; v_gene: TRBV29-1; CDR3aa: CSVVGTVSYEQYF; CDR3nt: TGCAGCGTTGTTGGGACTGTGTCCTACGAGCAGTACTTC
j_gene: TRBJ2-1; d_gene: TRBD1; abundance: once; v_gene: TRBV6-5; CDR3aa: CASRFRDRRIDEQFF; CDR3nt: TGTGCCAGCAGATTTAGGGACAGGAGAATCGATGAGCAGTTCTTC
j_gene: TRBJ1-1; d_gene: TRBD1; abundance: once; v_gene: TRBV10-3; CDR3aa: CAIKTGGLTEAFF; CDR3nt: TGTGCCATCAAGACAGGGGGCTTGACTGAAGCTTTCTTT
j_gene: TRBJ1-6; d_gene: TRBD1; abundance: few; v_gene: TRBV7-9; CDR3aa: CASGFTGGQGDSPLHF; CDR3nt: TGTGCCAGCGGATTTACAGGGGGACAGGGTGATTCACCCCTCCACTTT
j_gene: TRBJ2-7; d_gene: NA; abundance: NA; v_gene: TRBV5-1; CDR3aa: CASSLGSGQTVPYEQYF; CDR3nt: TGCGCCAGCAGCTTGGGATCTGGACAAACCGTACCCTACGAGCAGTACTTC
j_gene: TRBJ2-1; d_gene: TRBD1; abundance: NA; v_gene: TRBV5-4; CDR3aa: CASSSRDRYNEQFF; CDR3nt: TGTGCCAGCAGCTCCCGGGACAGATACAATGAGCAGTTCTTC
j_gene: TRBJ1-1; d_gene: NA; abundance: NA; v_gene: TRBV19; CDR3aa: CASSNGGADTEAFF; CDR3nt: TGTGCCAGTAGTAACGGGGGGGCGGACACTGAAGCTTTCTTT
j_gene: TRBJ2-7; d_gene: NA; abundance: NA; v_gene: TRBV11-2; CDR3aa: CASSPQGSSYEQYF; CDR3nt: TGTGCCAGCAGCCCACAGGGTAGCTCCTACGAGCAGTACTTC
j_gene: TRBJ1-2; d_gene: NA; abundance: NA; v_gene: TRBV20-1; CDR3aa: CSASPRVGGYTF; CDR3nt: TGCAGTGCTAGTCCCAGGGTTGGTGGCTACACCTTC
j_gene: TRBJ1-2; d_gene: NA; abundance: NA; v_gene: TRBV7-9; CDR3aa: CASSLGRGQGTYGYTF; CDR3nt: TGTGCCAGCAGCTTAGGGAGGGGTCAAGGGACCTATGGCTACACCTTC
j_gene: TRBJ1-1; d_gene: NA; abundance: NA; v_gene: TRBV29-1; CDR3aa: CSVLSAGVNTEAFF; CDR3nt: TGCAGCGTTCTTTCGGCGGGGGTAAACACTGAAGCTTTCTTT
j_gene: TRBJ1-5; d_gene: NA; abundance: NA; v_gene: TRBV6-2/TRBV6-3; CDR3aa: CASSYSGGLGSNQPQHF; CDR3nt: TGTGCCAGCAGTTACTCGGGGGGGCTGGGGAGCAATCAGCCCCAGCATTTT
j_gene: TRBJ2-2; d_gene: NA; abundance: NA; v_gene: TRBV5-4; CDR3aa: CASSFIGTGELFF; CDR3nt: TGTGCCAGCAGCTTCATCGGCACCGGGGAGCTGTTTTTT
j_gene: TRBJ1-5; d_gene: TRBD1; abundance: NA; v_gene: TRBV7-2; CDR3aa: CASSLKWTGEQPQHF; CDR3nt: TGTGCCAGCAGCCTTAAATGGACAGGAGAACAGCCCCAGCATTTT